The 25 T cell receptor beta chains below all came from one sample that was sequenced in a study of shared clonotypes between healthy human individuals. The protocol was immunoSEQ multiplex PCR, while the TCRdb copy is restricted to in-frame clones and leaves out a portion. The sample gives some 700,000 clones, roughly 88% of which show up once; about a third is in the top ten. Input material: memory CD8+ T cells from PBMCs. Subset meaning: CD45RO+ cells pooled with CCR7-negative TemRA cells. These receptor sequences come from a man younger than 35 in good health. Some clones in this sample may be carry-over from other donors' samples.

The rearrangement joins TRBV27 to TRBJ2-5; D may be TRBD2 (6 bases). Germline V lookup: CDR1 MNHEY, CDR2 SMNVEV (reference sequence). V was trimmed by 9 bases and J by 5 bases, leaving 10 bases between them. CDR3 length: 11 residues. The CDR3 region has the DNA TGTGCCAGAGCAGGGAGGGAGACCCAGTACTTC. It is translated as CARAGRETQYF.

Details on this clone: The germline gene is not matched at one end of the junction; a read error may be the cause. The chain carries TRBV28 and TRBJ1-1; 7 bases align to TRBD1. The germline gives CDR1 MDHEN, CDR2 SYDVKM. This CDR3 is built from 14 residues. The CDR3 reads CASRFSGGSTEAFF. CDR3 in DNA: TGTGCCAGCCGTTTTTCAGGGGGAAGTACTGAAGCTTTCTTT.

CDR3 in DNA: TGTGCCAGCTCACCACGAGGGGTTCAGGGAGTCGATCAGCCCCAGCATTTT. It codes for CASSPRGVQGVDQPQHF. The chain uses TRBV18 and TRBJ1-5, with D maybe TRBD1 (5 bases). Trimming took off 1 base at V and 5 bases at J, with 18 bases between the two ends. The length of the CDR3 is 17 residues. The V gene's germline CDR1 is KGHSH and CDR2 LQKENI.

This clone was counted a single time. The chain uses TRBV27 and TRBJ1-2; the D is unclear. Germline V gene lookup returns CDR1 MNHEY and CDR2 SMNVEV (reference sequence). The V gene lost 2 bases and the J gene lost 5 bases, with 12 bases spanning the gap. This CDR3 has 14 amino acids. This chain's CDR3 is CASSLLGNGYGYTF. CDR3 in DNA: TGTGCCAGCAGTTTACTCGGTAACGGATATGGCTACACCTTC.

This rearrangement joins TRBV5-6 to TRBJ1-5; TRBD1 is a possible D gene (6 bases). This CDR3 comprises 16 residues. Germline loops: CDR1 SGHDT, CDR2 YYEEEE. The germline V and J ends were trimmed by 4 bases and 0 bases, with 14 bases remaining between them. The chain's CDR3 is CASSGRGRYSNQPQHF. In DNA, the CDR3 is TGTGCCAGCAGCGGCCGGGGGCGATATAGCAATCAGCCCCAGCATTTT.

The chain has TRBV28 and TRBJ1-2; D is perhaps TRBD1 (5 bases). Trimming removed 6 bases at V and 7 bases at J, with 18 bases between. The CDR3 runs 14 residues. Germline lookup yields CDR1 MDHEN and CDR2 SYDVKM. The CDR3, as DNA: TGTGCCAGCAGCAACTTGGGGGTTATGGCTGGCTACACCTTC. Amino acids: CASSNLGVMAGYTF.

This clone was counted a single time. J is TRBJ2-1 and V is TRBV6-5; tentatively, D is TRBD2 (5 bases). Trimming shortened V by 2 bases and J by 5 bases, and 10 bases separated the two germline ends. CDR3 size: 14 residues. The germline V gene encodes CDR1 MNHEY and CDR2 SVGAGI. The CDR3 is CASSYGGPHNEQFF. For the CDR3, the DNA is TGTGCCAGCAGTTACGGCGGGCCCCACAATGAGCAGTTCTTC.

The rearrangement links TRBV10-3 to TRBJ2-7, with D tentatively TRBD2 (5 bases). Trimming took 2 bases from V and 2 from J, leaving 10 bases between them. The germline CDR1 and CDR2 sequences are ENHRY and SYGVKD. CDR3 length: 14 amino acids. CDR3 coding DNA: TGTGCCATCAGTGAGGCCGGGAACCCCTACGAGCAGTACTTC. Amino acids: CAISEAGNPYEQYF.

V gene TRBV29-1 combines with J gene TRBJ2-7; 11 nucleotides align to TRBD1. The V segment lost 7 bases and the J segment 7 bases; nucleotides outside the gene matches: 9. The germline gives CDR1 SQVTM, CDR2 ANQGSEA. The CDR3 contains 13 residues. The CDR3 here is CSARAGTGGEQYF. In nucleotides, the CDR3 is TGCAGCGCTAGGGCTGGGACAGGGGGTGAGCAGTACTTC.

CDR3 DNA: TGTGCCAGCAGCGGGGACAGTAGAGAGACCCAGTACTTC. Translating it yields CASSGDSRETQYF. The chain recombines TRBV5-5 with TRBJ2-5; 7 bases align to TRBD1. The CDR3 spans 13 residues. V shed 4 bases and J 4 bases; nucleotides not matched to a gene: 4. Per the germline V gene, CDR1 is SGHKS and CDR2 is YYEKEE (reference sequence).

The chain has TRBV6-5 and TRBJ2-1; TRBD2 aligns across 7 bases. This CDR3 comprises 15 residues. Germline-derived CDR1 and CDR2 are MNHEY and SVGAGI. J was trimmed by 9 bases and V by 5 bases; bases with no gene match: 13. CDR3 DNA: TGTGCCAGCAGTGGGATGGGCGGGAGCGGGACTGAGCAGTTCTTC. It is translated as CASSGMGGSGTEQFF.

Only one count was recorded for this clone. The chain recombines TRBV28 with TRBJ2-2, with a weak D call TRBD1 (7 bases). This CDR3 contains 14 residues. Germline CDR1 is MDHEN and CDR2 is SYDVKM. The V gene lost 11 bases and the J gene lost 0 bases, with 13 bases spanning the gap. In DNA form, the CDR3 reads TGTGCCGGAGGGACAGTGACGAACACCGGGGAGCTGTTTTTT. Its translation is CAGGTVTNTGELFF.

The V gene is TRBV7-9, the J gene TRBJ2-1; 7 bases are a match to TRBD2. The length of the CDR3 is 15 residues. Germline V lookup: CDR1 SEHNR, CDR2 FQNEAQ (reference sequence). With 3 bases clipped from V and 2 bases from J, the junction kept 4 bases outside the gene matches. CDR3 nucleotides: TGTGCCAGCAGCTTTTCCGGGACTACCTACAATGAGCAGTTCTTC. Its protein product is CASSFSGTTYNEQFF.

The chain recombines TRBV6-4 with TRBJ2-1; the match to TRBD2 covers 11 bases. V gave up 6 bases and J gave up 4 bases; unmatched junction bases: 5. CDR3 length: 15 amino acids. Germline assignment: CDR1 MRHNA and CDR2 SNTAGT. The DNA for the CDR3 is TGTGCCAGCAGCGCCGGGACTAGCGGTTACAATGAGCAGTTCTTC. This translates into CASSAGTSGYNEQFF.

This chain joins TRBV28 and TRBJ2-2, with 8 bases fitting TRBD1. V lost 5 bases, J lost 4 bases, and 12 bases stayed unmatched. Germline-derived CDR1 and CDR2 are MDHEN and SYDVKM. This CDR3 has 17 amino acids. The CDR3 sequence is CASSLIIYGTGTGELFF. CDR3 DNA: TGTGCCAGCAGTCTTATTATATATGGGACAGGCACCGGGGAGCTGTTTTTT.

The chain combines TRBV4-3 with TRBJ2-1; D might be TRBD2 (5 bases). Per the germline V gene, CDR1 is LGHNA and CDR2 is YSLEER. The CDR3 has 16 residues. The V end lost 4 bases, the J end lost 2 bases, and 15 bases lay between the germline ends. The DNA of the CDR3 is TGCGCCAGCAGCCCTAGTGCGGACTCCGCCTACAATGAGCAGTTCTTC. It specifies CASSPSADSAYNEQFF.

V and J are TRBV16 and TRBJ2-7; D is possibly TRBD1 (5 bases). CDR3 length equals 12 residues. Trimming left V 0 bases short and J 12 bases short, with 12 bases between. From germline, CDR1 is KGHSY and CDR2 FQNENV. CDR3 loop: CASSQSFDSAYF. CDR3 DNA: TGTGCCAGCAGCCAATCGTTTGACAGTGCGTACTTC.

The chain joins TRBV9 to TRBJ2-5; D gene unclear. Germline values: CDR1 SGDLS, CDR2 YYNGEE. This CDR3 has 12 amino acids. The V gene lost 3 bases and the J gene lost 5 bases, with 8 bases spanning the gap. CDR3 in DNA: TGTGCCAGCAGCGGTAGAGGCGAGACCCAGTACTTC. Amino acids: CASSGRGETQYF.

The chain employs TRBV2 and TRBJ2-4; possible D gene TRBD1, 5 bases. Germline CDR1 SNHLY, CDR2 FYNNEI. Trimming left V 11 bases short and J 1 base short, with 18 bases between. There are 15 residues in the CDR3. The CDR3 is CASQGFNGAKNIQYF. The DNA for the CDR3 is TGTGCCTCTCAGGGCTTCAACGGGGCCAAAAACATTCAGTACTTC. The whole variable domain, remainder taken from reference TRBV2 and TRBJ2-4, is EPEVTQTPSHQVTQMGQEVILRCVPISNHLYFYWYRQILGQKVEFLVSFYNNEISEKSEIFDDQFSVERPDGSNFTLKIRSTKLEDSAMYFCASQGFNGAKNIQYFGAGTRLSVL.

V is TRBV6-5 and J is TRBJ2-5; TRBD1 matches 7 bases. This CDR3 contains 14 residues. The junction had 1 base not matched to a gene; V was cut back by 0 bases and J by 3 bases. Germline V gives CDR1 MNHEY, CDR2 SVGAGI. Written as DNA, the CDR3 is TGTGCCAGCAGTTACTCGGACAGGAAAGAGACCCAGTACTTC. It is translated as CASSYSDRKETQYF.

The CDR3 region has the DNA TGTGCCAGCAGCGCTCTGGGACTAGCGGAGGGCCCGACCCAGTACTTC. The encoded protein is CASSALGLAEGPTQYF. This chain uses TRBV9 with TRBJ2-5; 11 bases match TRBD2. V lost 3 bases and J lost 7; bases outside the gene matches: 11. CDR3 length: 16 residues. In germline, CDR1 is SGDLS, CDR2 YYNGEE.

In nucleotides, the CDR3 is TGTGCCAGCACCAAAGAGGGGTACCAAGAGACCCAGTACTTC. Translated, it gives CASTKEGYQETQYF. The chain links TRBV7-8 to TRBJ2-5, with D possibly being TRBD1 or TRBD2 (5 bases each). This CDR3 has 14 amino acids. V was trimmed by 7 bases and J by 0 bases, leaving 12 bases between them. The germline V gene encodes CDR1 SGHVS and CDR2 FQNEAQ. Full variable domain (outside the CDR3, taken from reference TRBV7-8 and TRBJ2-5): GAGVSQSPRYKVAKRGQDVALRCDPISGHVSLFWYQQALGQGPEFLTYFQNEAQLDKSGLPSDRFFAERPEGSVSTLKIQRTQQEDSAVYLCASTKEGYQETQYFGPGTRLLVL.

Written as DNA, the CDR3 is TGTGCCAGCTCTCGGGGAAGAGATACGCAGTATTTT. Translation gives CASSRGRDTQYF. The genes are TRBV9 and TRBJ2-3, with D perhaps TRBD2 (5 bases). Germline CDR1 and CDR2: SGDLS and YYNGEE. This CDR3 is 12 amino acids long. Trimming removed 7 bases at V and 5 bases at J, with 11 bases between. The entire variable domain, with the rest obtained from reference TRBV9 and TRBJ2-3, is as follows: DSGVTQTPKHLITATGQRVTLRCSPRSGDLSVYWYQQSLDQGLQFLIQYYNGEERAKGNILERFSAQQFPDLHSELNLSSLELGDSALYFCASSRGRDTQYFGPGTRLTVL.

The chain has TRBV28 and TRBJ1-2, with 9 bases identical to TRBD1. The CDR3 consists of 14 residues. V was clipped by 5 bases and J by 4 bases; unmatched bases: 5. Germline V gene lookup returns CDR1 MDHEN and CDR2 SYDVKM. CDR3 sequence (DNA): TGTGCCAGCAGTCCCGGACAGGGGTTCTATGGCTACACCTTC. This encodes CASSPGQGFYGYTF.

CDR3 in amino acids: CASSPSGSSEQYF. CDR3 DNA: TGCGCCAGCAGCCCGAGCGGGAGTTCCGAGCAGTACTTC. The gene calls are TRBV4-1 and TRBJ2-7, with 8 positions matching TRBD2. The ends lost 4 bases at V and 6 bases at J; junction bases unmatched: 5. The CDR3 length is 13 residues. The germline V gene has CDR1 MGHRA and CDR2 YSYEKL.